The clone carrying this T cell receptor (beta chain) has a single count. What it binds is not known. One junction end does not reproduce the germline sequence, and a read error may be involved. The sample is drawn from a study of cytomegalovirus exposure and HLA in healthy donors. 13 Jbeta primers and 60 Vbeta primers were used for the PCR. Authors' methods: A follow-up analysis tallied tens of millions of unique TCR beta chains, about 11 million shared. Clones were sequenced by immunoSEQ multiplex PCR, and TCRdb holds only the in-frame ones, with some missing. Clone size and V and J calls were adopted from that table, with D and trimming inferred from the DNA. The sample yields fewer than 200,000 clones, about 82% seen once. Germline values: CDR1 SGHRS, CDR2 YFSETQ. The CDR3 sequence is 17 residues long. Study-level results: In vitro checks showed that a few CMV-associated chains really do target CMV antigens. The classifier reportedly diagnosed cytomegalovirus status with high specificity and sensitivity. In the analysis, some V segments, TRBV6-2 and TRBV6-3 included, were excluded as indistinguishable.

This TCR derives from a woman in her thirties in good health and CMV-seropositive. Material for sequencing was PBMCs. The rearrangement links TRBV5-1 to TRBJ2-2, with 10 bases identical to TRBD1. CDR3: CASSLYPGTGAAGELFF. CDR3 sequence (DNA): TGCGCCAGCAGCTTGTATCCCGGGACAGGGGCGGCCGGAGAGCTGTTTTTT.